Listed here are 11 T cell receptor beta chains from one sample, sequenced in a study of shared clonotypes between healthy human individuals. The table came from immunoSEQ multiplex PCR; TCRdb's copy has only in-frame clones and leaves some out. Of over 1.5 million clones in the sample, about 98% were seen once. The sequencing sample was made of naive CD4+ T cells sorted from blood. As to subset: CD45RA+ positively selected. The receptors stem from a man aged 25 to 40 in good health.

This rearrangement joins TRBV7-6 to TRBJ2-3, with 7 bases aligning to TRBD1. This CDR3 is 15 amino acids long. Germline values: CDR1 SGHVS, CDR2 FNYEAQ. Trimming removed 5 bases from V and 2 bases from J; junction bases left unmatched: 7. The CDR3 loop reads CASSGRDRSTDTQYF. The CDR3 coding sequence is TGTGCCAGCAGCGGCCGGGACAGATCCACAGATACGCAGTATTTT.

The rearrangement joins TRBV11-2 to TRBJ1-4; D remains unclear. The CDR3 totals 12 residues. Germline CDR1 is SGHAT and CDR2 is FQNNGV. Trimming shortened V by 1 base and J by 14 bases, and 11 bases separated the two germline ends. Here the CDR3 reads CASSLGRSRLFF. The CDR3 DNA reads as TGTGCCAGCAGCTTAGGGCGCAGCAGGCTGTTTTTT.

The V and J genes are TRBV5-8 and TRBJ2-2, with TRBD2 as a possible D gene (6 bases). Germline V gene data show CDR1 as SGHTS and CDR2 as YDEGEE. V lost 4 bases to trimming and J lost 0 bases, with 16 bases between them. This CDR3 has 17 residues. The CDR3: CASSPRGGASNTGELFF. The CDR3 nucleotides are TGTGCCAGCAGCCCCCGGGGAGGCGCCTCGAACACCGGGGAGCTGTTTTTT.

The chain joins TRBV19 to TRBJ2-7; tentatively, D is TRBD2 (6 bases). Trimming cost V 6 bases and J 4 bases, with 22 bases left between them. Germline V CDR1 and CDR2: LNHDA, SQIVND (reference sequence). The CDR3 consists of 16 residues. The CDR3 region has the DNA TGTGCCAGTAGCCTAACTGGGGGGTCTGCGGGATACGAGCAGTACTTC. It codes for CASSLTGGSAGYEQYF. The variable domain in full, with the rest retrieved from reference TRBV19 and TRBJ2-7, is DGGITQSPKYLFRKEGQNVTLSCEQNLNHDAMYWYRQDPGQGLRLIYYSQIVNDFQKGDIAEGYSVSREKKESFPLTVTSAQKNPTAFYLCASSLTGGSAGYEQYFGPGTRLTVT.

The DNA of the CDR3 is TGTGCCAGCAGTTACTCGATGCCCTACAATGAGCAGTTCTTC. Protein product: CASSYSMPYNEQFF. This chain connects TRBV6-5 to TRBJ2-1, with unresolved D. CDR3 length: 14 amino acids. Germline lookup yields CDR1 MNHEY and CDR2 SVGAGI. Trimming took off 0 bases at V and 2 bases at J, with 5 bases between the two ends.

This chain uses TRBV28 with TRBJ2-1; the match to TRBD2 covers 10 bases. With V trimmed by 5 bases and J by 3 bases, 10 bases remained unmatched. Germline V gene data show CDR1 as MDHEN and CDR2 as SYDVKM. This CDR3 comprises 17 residues. The CDR3 here is CASSPPGLALNYNEQFF. The CDR3 DNA sequence: TGTGCCAGCAGTCCCCCGGGACTAGCGCTTAACTACAATGAGCAGTTCTTC.

The V and J genes are TRBV28 and TRBJ2-7, with 9 bases identical to TRBD2. CDR3 length: 15 residues. Trimming removed 3 bases from V and 2 bases from J; junction bases left unmatched: 5. From germline, CDR1 is MDHEN and CDR2 SYDVKM. As DNA, the CDR3 is TGTGCCAGCAGTTTGGGGCGGGAGGGTACCTACGAGCAGTACTTC. Translating it yields CASSLGREGTYEQYF.

The V and J genes are TRBV5-1 and TRBJ2-1; 9 bases fit TRBD1. Trimming took 7 bases from V and 8 from J; bases not matched to a gene: 13. CDR3 length equals 15 residues. The germline gives CDR1 SGHRS, CDR2 YFSETQ. CDR3 nucleotide sequence: TGCGCCAGCCGCTCTTTTGGGACAGGGTCGTATGAGCAGTTCTTC. It codes for CASRSFGTGSYEQFF.

This clone was recorded once. The rearrangement links TRBV19 to TRBJ2-1; 8 nucleotides align to TRBD2. Germline V CDR1 and CDR2: LNHDA, SQIVND (reference sequence). The CDR3 length is 17 residues. J gave up 3 bases and V 4 bases, and 11 bases lay outside the gene matches. The CDR3 loop reads CASSTEAGVVGYNEQFF. In DNA, the CDR3 is TGTGCCAGTAGTACCGAAGCGGGAGTGGTAGGCTACAATGAGCAGTTCTTC.

The chain joins TRBV28 to TRBJ2-1; D perhaps matches TRBD1 (5 bases). The germline V and J ends were trimmed by 7 bases and 4 bases, with 17 bases remaining between them. The CDR3 extends over 15 amino acids. CDR1 and CDR2 (germline): MDHEN, SYDVKM. CDR3 residues: CASMGWAGLYNEQFF. Written as DNA, the CDR3 is TGTGCCAGCATGGGGTGGGCAGGGCTTTACAATGAGCAGTTCTTC.

This rearrangement joins TRBV5-4 to TRBJ2-1, with 11 bases matching TRBD2. The CDR3 loop spans 18 amino acids. The germline V gene encodes CDR1 SGHNT and CDR2 YYREEE (reference sequence). J lost 3 bases, V lost 0 bases, and 8 bases had no gene match. The CDR3 loop reads CASSLGGPSGRNYNEQFF. CDR3 DNA: TGTGCCAGCAGCTTGGGGGGACCTAGCGGGAGGAACTACAATGAGCAGTTCTTC.